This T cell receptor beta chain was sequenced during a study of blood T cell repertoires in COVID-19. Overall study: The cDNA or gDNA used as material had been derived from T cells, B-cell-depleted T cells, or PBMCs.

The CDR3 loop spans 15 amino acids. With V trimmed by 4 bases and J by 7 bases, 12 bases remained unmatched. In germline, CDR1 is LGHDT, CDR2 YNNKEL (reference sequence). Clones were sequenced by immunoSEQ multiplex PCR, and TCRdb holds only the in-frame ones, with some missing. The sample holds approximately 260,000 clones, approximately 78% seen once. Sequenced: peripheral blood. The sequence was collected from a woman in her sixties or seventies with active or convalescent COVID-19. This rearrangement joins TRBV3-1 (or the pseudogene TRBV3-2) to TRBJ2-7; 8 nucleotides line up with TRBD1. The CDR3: CASSRTGTGVGEQYF. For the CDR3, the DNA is TGTGCCAGCAGCCGGACGGGGACAGGTGTAGGGGAGCAGTACTTC.